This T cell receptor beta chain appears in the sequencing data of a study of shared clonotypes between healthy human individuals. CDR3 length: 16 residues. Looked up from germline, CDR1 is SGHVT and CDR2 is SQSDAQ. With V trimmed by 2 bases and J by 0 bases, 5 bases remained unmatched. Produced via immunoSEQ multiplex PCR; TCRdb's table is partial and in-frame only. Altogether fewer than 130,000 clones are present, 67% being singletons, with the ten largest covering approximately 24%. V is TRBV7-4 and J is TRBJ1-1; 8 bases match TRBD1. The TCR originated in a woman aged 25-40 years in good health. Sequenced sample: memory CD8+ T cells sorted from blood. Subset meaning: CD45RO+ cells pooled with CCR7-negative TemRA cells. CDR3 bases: TGTGCCAGCAGCTTAAAGGACAGGGACATGAACACTGAAGCTTTCTTT. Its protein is CASSLKDRDMNTEAFF. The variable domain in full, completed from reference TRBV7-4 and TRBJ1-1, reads GAGVSQSPRYKVAKRGRDVALRCDSISGHVTLYWYRQTLGQGSEVLTYSQSDAQRDKSGRPSGRFSAERPERSVSTLKIQRTEQGDSAVYLCASSLKDRDMNTEAFFGQGTRLTVV.